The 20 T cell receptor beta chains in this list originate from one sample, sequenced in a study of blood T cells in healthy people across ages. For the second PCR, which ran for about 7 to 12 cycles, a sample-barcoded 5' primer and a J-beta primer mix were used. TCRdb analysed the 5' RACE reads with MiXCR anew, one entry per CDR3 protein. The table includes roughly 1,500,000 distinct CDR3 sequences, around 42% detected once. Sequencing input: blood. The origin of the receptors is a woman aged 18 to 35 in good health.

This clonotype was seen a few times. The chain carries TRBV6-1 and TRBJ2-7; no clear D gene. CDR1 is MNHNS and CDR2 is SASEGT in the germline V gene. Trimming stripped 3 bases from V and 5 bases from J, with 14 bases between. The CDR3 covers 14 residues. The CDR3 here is CASSETRSRDEQYF. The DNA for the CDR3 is TGTGCCAGCAGTGAGACCCGCTCCCGGGACGAGCAGTACTTC.

CDR3 protein: CAWSRQGVYEQYF. In DNA, the CDR3 is TGTGCCTGGAGCAGACAGGGAGTCTACGAGCAGTACTTC. The chain joins TRBV30 to TRBJ2-4; TRBD1 matches 7 bases. TRBJ2-7 explains the end of the DNA better; the J call may be wrong. The CDR3 covers 13 residues. Germline assignment: CDR1 GTSNPN and CDR2 SVGIG (reference sequence).

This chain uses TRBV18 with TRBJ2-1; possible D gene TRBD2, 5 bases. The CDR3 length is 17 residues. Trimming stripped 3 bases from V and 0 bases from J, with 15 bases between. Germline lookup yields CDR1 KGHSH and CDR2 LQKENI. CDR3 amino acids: CASSPRAETSSYNEQFF. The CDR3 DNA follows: TGTGCCAGCTCACCGCGGGCGGAGACGAGCTCCTACAATGAGCAGTTCTTC. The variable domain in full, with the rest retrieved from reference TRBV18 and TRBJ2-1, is NAGVMQNPRHLVRRRGQEARLRCSPMKGHSHVYWYRQLPEEGLKFMVYLQKENIIDESGMPKERFSAEFPKEGPSILRIQQVVRGDSAAYFCASSPRAETSSYNEQFFGPGTRLTVL.

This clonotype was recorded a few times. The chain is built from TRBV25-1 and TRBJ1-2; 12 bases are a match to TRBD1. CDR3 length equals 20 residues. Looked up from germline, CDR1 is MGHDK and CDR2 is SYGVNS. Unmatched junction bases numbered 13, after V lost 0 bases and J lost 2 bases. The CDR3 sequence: CASSEYNLRDRGQMNYGYTF. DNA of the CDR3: TGTGCCAGCAGTGAATACAACCTCCGGGACAGGGGGCAAATGAACTATGGCTACACCTTC.

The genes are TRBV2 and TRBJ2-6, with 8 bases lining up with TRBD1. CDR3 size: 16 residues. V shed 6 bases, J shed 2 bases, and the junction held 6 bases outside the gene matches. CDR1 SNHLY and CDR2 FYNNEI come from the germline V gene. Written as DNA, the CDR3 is TGTGCCAGCAGCCGACAGGGGCCGACTGGGGCCAACGTCCTGACTTTC. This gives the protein CASSRQGPTGANVLTF.

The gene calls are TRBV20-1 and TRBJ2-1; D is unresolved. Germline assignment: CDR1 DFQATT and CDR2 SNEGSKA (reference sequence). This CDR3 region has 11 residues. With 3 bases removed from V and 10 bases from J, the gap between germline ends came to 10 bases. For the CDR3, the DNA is TGCAGTGCTAGTAAAGTCAGGGAGCAGTTCTTC. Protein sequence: CSASKVREQFF.

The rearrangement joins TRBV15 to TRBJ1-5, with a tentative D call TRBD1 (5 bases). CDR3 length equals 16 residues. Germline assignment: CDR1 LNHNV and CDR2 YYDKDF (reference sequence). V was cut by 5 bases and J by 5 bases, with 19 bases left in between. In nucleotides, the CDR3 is TGTGCCACCAGCCCCCGTGGTCGGGGCCGGTATCAGCCCCAGCATTTT. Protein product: CATSPRGRGRYQPQHF.

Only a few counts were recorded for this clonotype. The CDR3 nucleotides are TGTGCCAGCAGCCACACGGACAGGGGGCCCTACAATGAGCAGTTCTTC. It encodes CASSHTDRGPYNEQFF. V and J are TRBV4-2 and TRBJ2-1, with 11 bases matching TRBD1. The CDR3 covers 16 residues. V shed 3 bases, J shed 2 bases, and the junction held 3 bases outside the gene matches. The germline V gene has CDR1 LGHNA and CDR2 YNFKEQ.

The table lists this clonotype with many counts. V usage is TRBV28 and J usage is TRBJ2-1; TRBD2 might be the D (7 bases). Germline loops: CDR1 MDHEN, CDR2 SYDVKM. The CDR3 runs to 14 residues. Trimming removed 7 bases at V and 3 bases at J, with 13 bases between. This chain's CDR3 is CASTLGGRYNEQFF. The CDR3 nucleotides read TGTGCCAGCACCCTCGGGGGGCGCTACAATGAGCAGTTCTTC.

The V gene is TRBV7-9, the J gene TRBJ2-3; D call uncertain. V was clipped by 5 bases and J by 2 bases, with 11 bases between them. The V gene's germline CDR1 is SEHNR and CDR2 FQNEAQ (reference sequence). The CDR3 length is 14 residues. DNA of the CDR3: TGTGCCAGCAGCCCCCGAGCTAACACAGATACGCAGTATTTT. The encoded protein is CASSPRANTDTQYF.

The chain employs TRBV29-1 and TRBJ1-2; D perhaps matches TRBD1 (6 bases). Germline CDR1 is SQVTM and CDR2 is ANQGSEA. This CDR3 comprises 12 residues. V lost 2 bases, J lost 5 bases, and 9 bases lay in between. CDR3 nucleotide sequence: TGCAGCGTTGAAACAGGGAATTATGGCTACACCTTC. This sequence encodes CSVETGNYGYTF.

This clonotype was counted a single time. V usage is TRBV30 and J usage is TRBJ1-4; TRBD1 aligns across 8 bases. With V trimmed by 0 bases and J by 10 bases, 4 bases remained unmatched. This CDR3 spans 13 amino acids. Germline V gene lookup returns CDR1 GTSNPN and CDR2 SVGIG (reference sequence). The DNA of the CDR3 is TGTGCCTGGAGTGTACAGGGGGATGGAAAACTGTTTTTT. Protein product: CAWSVQGDGKLFF.

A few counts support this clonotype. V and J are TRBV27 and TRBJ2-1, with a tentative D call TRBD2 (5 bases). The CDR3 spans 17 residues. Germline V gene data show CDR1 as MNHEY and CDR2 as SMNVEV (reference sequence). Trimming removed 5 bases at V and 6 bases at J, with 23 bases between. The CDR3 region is CASSLRVAPRRGNEQFF. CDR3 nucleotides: TGTGCCAGCAGTCTACGTGTGGCCCCCCGACGGGGCAATGAGCAGTTCTTC.

CDR3 nucleotide sequence: TGCAGTGCTTTATCGTCGGGCACAGATACGCAGTATTTT. Encoded protein: CSALSSGTDTQYF. The rearrangement joins TRBV20-1 to TRBJ2-3; D gene ambiguous. CDR3 length: 13 residues. Trimming removed 5 bases at V and 1 base at J, with 10 bases between. Germline V gene lookup returns CDR1 DFQATT and CDR2 SNEGSKA (reference sequence).

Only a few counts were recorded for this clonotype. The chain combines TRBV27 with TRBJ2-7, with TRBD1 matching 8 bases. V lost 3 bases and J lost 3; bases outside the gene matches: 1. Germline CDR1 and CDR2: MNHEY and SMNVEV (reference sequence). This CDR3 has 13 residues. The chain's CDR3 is CASSFTGGYEQYF. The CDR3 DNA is TGTGCCAGCAGTTTCACAGGGGGCTACGAGCAGTACTTC.

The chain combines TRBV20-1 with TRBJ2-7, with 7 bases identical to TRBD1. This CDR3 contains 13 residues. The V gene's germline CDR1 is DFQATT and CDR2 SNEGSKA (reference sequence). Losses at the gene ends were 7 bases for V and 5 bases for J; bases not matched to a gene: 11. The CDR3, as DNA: TGCAGTGTCCTCCCCGACAGGGTTGACGAGCAGTACTTC. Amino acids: CSVLPDRVDEQYF.

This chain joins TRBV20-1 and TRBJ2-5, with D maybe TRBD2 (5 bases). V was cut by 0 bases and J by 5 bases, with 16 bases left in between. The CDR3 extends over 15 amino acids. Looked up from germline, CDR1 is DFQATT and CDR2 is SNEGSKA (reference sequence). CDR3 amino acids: CSARDLGLPGETQYF. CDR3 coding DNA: TGCAGTGCTAGAGATCTGGGTCTACCGGGGGAGACCCAGTACTTC.

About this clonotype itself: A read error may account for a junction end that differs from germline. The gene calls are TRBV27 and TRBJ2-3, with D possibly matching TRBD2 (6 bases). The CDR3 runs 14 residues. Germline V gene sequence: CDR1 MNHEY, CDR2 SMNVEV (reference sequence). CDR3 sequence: CDSSLAWGTDTQYF. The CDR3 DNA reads TGTGACAGCAGTCTAGCGTGGGGCACAGATACGCAGTATTTT.

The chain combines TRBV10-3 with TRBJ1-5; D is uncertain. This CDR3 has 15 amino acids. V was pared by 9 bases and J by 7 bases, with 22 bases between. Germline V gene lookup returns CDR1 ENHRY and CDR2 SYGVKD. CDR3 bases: TGTGCCATGAAACGGGAAGATCCGAGAGGGCAGCCCCAGCATTTT. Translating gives CAMKREDPRGQPQHF.

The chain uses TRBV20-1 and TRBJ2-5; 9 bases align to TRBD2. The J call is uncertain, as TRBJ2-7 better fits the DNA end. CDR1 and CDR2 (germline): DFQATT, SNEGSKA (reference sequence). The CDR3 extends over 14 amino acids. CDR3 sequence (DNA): TGCAGTGCTCCTCGACTAGCGGATACCTACGAGCAGTACTTC. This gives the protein CSAPRLADTYEQYF.